A selection of T cell receptor beta chains follows, all from one sample in a study of monozygotic twins with inflammatory bowel disease. TCRdb reanalyzed the 5' RACE reads and collapses them to one entry per CDR3 protein, without DNA. This sample's table reports approximately 330,000 distinct CDR3 sequences. The specimen was blood. The source of these receptors is a human donor with ulcerative colitis or Crohn's disease, or a healthy co-twin of an affected twin (not recorded which). Each CDR3 is given with its conserved first and last residue.

J gene	V gene	CDR3 protein
TRBJ1-3	TRBV30	CGSVPGTGDLSGNTIYF
TRBJ1-2	TRBV14	CASSDTGVPNYGYTF
TRBJ2-3	TRBV10-2	CASSRLDPYTDTQYF
TRBJ2-1	TRBV24-1	CATSDLPDRGHNEQFF
TRBJ2-7	TRBV28	CASSFHQGAYEQYF
TRBJ2-1	TRBV28	CASSLYNPEQFF
TRBJ1-1	TRBV20-1	CSGQGANTEAFF
TRBJ2-2	TRBV30	CAWSDIRTGTTGELFF
TRBJ2-2	TRBV12-3/TRBV12-4	CASSSGVGTGELFF
TRBJ2-7	TRBV6-2/TRBV6-3	CASRGTSGKINSYEQYF
TRBJ2-7	TRBV3-1	CASSQDPLGLADKTYEQYF
TRBJ2-2	TRBV15	CATSRDRGGRLNGELFF
TRBJ2-1	TRBV20-1	CSASGGGSPNEQFF
TRBJ2-1	TRBV6-6	CASSFGTGVNEQFF
TRBJ2-2	TRBV9	CASSWGGGANTGELFF
TRBJ2-5	TRBV14	CASSQDGNRVGYAETQYF
TRBJ2-7	TRBV7-2	CASSLGSWSSYEQYF
TRBJ1-2	TRBV4-2	CASSQSAFYGYTF
TRBJ1-2	TRBV20-1	CSARLRDRPWYGYTF
TRBJ2-2	TRBV29-1	CSVVVGQMNTGELFF
TRBJ2-1	TRBV7-9	CASSPAGTSGNEQFF
TRBJ2-2	TRBV11-2	CASSSLTGELFF
TRBJ1-2	TRBV19	CASNRAPNYGYTF
TRBJ1-1	TRBV30	CAWIPPRTGRWTEAFF
TRBJ2-7	TRBV5-1	CASRPDTWRRNEQYF
TRBJ2-3	TRBV5-1	CASRGGGPSNTDTQYF
TRBJ1-3	TRBV24-1	CRKRHSGNTIYF
TRBJ2-3	TRBV10-3	CAISGADRGAQYF
TRBJ2-2	TRBV12-3/TRBV12-4	CASSLEAGELFF
TRBJ1-5	TRBV5-1	CASSPDSIGAQPQHF
TRBJ1-1	TRBV12-3/TRBV12-4	CTSSYREGTEAFF
TRBJ2-6	TRBV19	CASVGAGANVLTF
TRBJ2-3	TRBV20-1	CSATRTSVTDTQYF
TRBJ2-3	TRBV11-3	CASSSGRGTQYF
TRBJ1-5	TRBV6-1	CASSEDGTDFNQPQHF
TRBJ1-1	TRBV14	CASRRSGLGFEAFF
TRBJ2-5	TRBV18	CASSPMDRPRREETQYF
TRBJ1-2	TRBV7-9	CASSLSLGIENYGYTF
TRBJ1-5	TRBV7-9	CASSSGGGQPQHF
TRBJ1-6	TRBV20-1	CSAIGGTYNSPLHF
TRBJ2-2	TRBV7-9	CASSLEVGLFF
TRBJ2-2	TRBV6-2/TRBV6-3	CASSYYTGELFF
TRBJ2-7	TRBV19	CASSIPGYEQYF
TRBJ2-4	TRBV29-1	CSVEGGIAKNIQYF
TRBJ2-1	TRBV14	CASSQTDRGPGVALQNSYNEQFF
TRBJ1-4	TRBV5-1	CASSPKTGGNEKLFF
TRBJ2-2	TRBV6-5	CASSYSRSTREAGELFF
TRBJ2-1	TRBV9	CASSVGGSFPNEQFF
TRBJ2-5	TRBV12-3/TRBV12-4	CASRGRGTETQYF
TRBJ2-5	TRBV6-5	CASSSGHEGTQYF
TRBJ2-5	TRBV20-1	CSAPRAQEPQETQYF
TRBJ1-4	TRBV12-3/TRBV12-4	CASSFAGSGEKLFF
TRBJ1-2	TRBV3-1	CASSQDLTPTGGLALIFNF
TRBJ2-2	TRBV29-1	CSVSWGGNGELFF